This T cell receptor (beta chain) is drawn from a study of OX40 agonist ivuxolimab in advanced cancers. Study-level background: Partial responses were achieved by three patients: one hepatocellular carcinoma, two cutaneous melanoma. Overall study results and limits: Nonresponders, in some cases, also had low normalized T-cell clonal expansion. Both CD4+ and CD8+ T cell populations in blood had undergone clonal expansion by week 6 at 0.1 to 3.0 mg/kg.

Clones were sequenced by immunoSEQ multiplex PCR, and TCRdb holds only the in-frame ones, with some missing. The sample lists more than 65,000 clones, 80% to 95% occurring once. In regard to this clone: No antigen is known for it.

The V and J ends lost 6 bases and 0 bases respectively, with 6 bases between them. From germline, CDR1 is MNHEY and CDR2 SMNVEV (reference sequence). The CDR3 extends over 13 amino acids. This clonotype was obtained from an adult with an advanced solid tumor such as melanoma, head and neck, liver or kidney cancer. The material sequenced was CD4+ or CD8+ T cells sorted from blood, taken in a trial of the OX40 agonist ivuxolimab. The gene calls are TRBV27 and TRBJ1-3; possibly TRBD1 for D (5 bases). The CDR3 sequence: CASRQASGNTIYF. The CDR3 DNA is TGTGCCAGCAGACAGGCCTCTGGAAACACCATATATTTT.